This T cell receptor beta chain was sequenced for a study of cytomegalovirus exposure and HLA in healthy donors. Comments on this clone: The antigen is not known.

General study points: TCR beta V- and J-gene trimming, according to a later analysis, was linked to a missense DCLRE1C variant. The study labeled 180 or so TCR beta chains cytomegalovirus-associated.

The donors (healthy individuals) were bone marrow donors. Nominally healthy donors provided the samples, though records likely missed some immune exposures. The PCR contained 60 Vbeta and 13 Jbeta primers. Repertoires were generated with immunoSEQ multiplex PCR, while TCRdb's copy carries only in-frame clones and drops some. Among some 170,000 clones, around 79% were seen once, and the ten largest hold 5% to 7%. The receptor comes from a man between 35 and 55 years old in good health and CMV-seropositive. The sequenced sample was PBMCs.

CDR3 protein: CASKTSGSYEQYF. The CDR3 DNA reads TGCGCCAGCAAGACTAGCGGGAGCTACGAGCAGTACTTC. The rearrangement uses TRBV5-1 and TRBJ2-5; 12 positions agree with TRBD2. Judging by the DNA end, TRBJ2-7 fits better; the J call may be wrong. The CDR3 has 13 residues. The germline CDR1 and CDR2 sequences are SGHRS and YFSETQ.